A selection of T cell receptor beta chains follows, all from one sample in a study of cytomegalovirus exposure and HLA in healthy donors. Sequencing used immunoSEQ multiplex PCR; TCRdb keeps in-frame clones, though not all of them. Among about 140,000 clones, roughly two thirds were seen once, and the ten largest hold approximately 1.8%. The sequenced sample was PBMCs. Receptors originate from a male donor in good health and CMV-seronegative. Both conserved end residues are part of each CDR3. Each record gives: CDR3 length, V gene, clone size, J gene, D gene, CDR3 protein, CDR3 DNA. The D gene is left open where the match is weak. Expanded clones are given a class, and other clones once, few, many or no size at all.

>15|TRBV5-6|few|TRBJ2-3|.
CASSLPTGPTDTQYF
TGTGCCAGCAGCTTGCCGACAGGCCCCACAGATACGCAGTATTTT
>15|TRBV6-5|once|TRBJ1-1|.
CASSYSIRGNTEAFF
TGTGCCAGCAGTTACTCGATCAGGGGGAACACTGAAGCTTTCTTT
>14|TRBV6-5|.|TRBJ2-7|TRBD2
CASGGAGLQYEQYF
TGTGCCAGCGGCGGAGCGGGACTTCAATACGAGCAGTACTTC
>14|TRBV15|.|TRBJ2-7|.
CATSTRTGFYEQYF
TGTGCCACCAGCACACGGACTGGATTCTACGAGCAGTACTTC
>14|TRBV10-3|once|TRBJ2-5|.
CAISERDITETQYF
TGTGCCATCAGTGAACGGGACATAACAGAGACCCAGTACTTC
>15|TRBV28|.|TRBJ1-2|.
CASSWSGGAFGGYTF
TGTGCCAGCAGTTGGTCGGGGGGCGCATTCGGTGGCTACACCTTC
>14|TRBV5-1|.|TRBJ2-3|.
CASSISGDTDTQYF
TGCGCCAGCAGCATCTCAGGGGACACAGATACGCAGTATTTT
>18|TRBV5-6|.|TRBJ2-7|TRBD2
CASSLPALRLAGAYEQYF
TGTGCCAGCAGCTTGCCAGCACTGCGACTAGCGGGGGCCTACGAGCAGTACTTC
>13|TRBV19|.|TRBJ1-5|.
CASGHGGGQPQHF
TGTGCCAGTGGCCATGGGGGGGGTCAGCCCCAGCATTTT
>13|TRBV29-1|.|TRBJ1-1|.
CSVEVTENTEAFF
TGCAGCGTGGAAGTGACAGAAAACACTGAAGCTTTCTTT
>16|TRBV7-2|.|TRBJ2-3|.
CASSLWLQTSTDTQYF
TGTGCCAGCAGCTTATGGCTCCAAACGAGCACAGATACGCAGTATTTT
>17|TRBV11-2|.|TRBJ2-7|TRBD2
CASSLPPGTSASYEQYF
TGTGCCAGCAGCTTACCCCCCGGGACTAGCGCCTCCTACGAGCAGTACTTC
>15|TRBV4-1|few|TRBJ2-1|.
CASSQSGTSHNEQFF
TGCGCCAGCAGCCAGTCCGGGACAAGTCACAATGAGCAGTTCTTC
>12|TRBV7-9|.|TRBJ2-7|.
CASSGRGYEQYF
TGTGCCAGCAGCGGACGGGGCTACGAGCAGTACTTC
>14|TRBV30|.|TRBJ1-6|.
CAWSVNPNNSPLHF
TGTGCCTGGAGTGTAAATCCTAATAATTCACCCCTCCACTTT
>15|TRBV5-1|.|TRBJ2-5|TRBD1
CASSLGQGASETQYF
TGCGCCAGCAGCTTAGGACAGGGGGCGAGTGAGACCCAGTACTTC
>15|TRBV13|.|TRBJ2-7|TRBD1
CASSQTGGNSYEQYF
TGTGCCAGCAGCCAGACAGGGGGGAACTCCTACGAGCAGTACTTC
>13|TRBV30|.|TRBJ1-1|TRBD1
CAWTTGMDTEAFF
TGTGCCTGGACGACAGGGATGGACACTGAAGCTTTCTTT
>14|TRBV25-1|.|TRBJ1-1|.
CASSGPGHDTEAFF
TGTGCCAGCAGTGGACCGGGACACGACACTGAAGCTTTCTTT
>13|TRBV5-4|.|TRBJ2-5|.
CASSSGIRETQYF
TGTGCCAGCAGCTCAGGGATTAGGGAGACCCAGTACTTC
>15|TRBV5-6|.|TRBJ1-2|TRBD1
CASSMWDRGGFGYTF
TGTGCCAGCAGCATGTGGGACAGGGGAGGATTTGGCTACACCTTC
>16|TRBV27|.|TRBJ1-5|.
CASSSLRDTDNQPQHF
TGTGCCAGCAGTTCGCTCCGGGACACCGACAATCAGCCCCAGCATTTT
>12|TRBV6-5|.|TRBJ2-7|TRBD1
CAGGQGGYEQYF
TGTGCCGGGGGACAGGGGGGGTACGAGCAGTACTTC
>15|TRBV5-6|few|TRBJ1-3|.
CASSAQVSSGNTIYF
TGTGCCAGCAGCGCGCAGGTTTCCTCTGGAAACACCATATATTTT
>16|TRBV4-3|.|TRBJ2-1|TRBD2
CASSRTTSGGAGEQFF
TGCGCCAGCAGCCGAACGACTAGCGGGGGGGCGGGGGAGCAGTTCTTC
>13|TRBV29-1|once|TRBJ2-7|TRBD2
CSVAGGNAYEQYF
TGCAGCGTGGCCGGGGGGAACGCCTACGAGCAGTACTTC
>15|TRBV16|.|TRBJ2-5|TRBD2
CASSQSFSGGETQYF
TGTGCCAGCAGCCAATCCTTCTCGGGGGGAGAGACCCAGTACTTC
>15|TRBV19|.|TRBJ1-1|TRBD1
CASSIVKGAWTEAFF
TGTGCCAGTAGTATAGTGAAGGGGGCATGGACTGAAGCTTTCTTT
>14|TRBV6-1|.|TRBJ1-1|.
CASNEGGAWAEAFF
TGTGCCAGCAACGAAGGGGGGGCTTGGGCTGAAGCTTTCTTT
>14|TRBV5-1|.|TRBJ2-7|TRBD1
CASSLGQGSNEQYF
TGCGCCAGCAGCTTAGGACAGGGGTCCAACGAGCAGTACTTC
>14|TRBV9|.|TRBJ1-2|.
CASSESLANYGYTF
TGTGCCAGCAGCGAGTCATTAGCTAACTATGGCTACACCTTC
>14|TRBV11-3|.|TRBJ1-1|.
CASSLFARYTEAFF
TGTGCCAGCAGCTTATTCGCACGGTACACTGAAGCTTTCTTT
>15|TRBV6-1|.|TRBJ2-3|.
CASSDRGASTDTQYF
TGTGCCAGCAGTGACAGGGGCGCTAGCACAGATACGCAGTATTTT
>14|TRBV5-1|.|TRBJ1-2|TRBD1
CASSDTGGRYGYTF
TGCGCCAGCAGCGACACAGGGGGCCGGTACGGCTACACCTTC
>14|TRBV5-1|few|TRBJ2-3|.
CASLSGESTDTQYF
TGCGCCAGCCTAAGCGGAGAGAGCACAGATACGCAGTATTTT
>14|TRBV7-9|few|TRBJ1-1|.
CSSSTHSGQSEAFF
TGTTCCAGCAGCACACACTCCGGACAGTCTGAAGCTTTCTTT
>15|TRBV7-9|.|TRBJ1-4|.
CASSVGEADNEKLFF
TGTGCCAGCAGCGTTGGGGAGGCCGATAATGAAAAACTGTTTTTT
>13|TRBV19|.|TRBJ1-3|.
CASRRPSGNTIYF
TGTGCCAGCCGGCGGCCCTCTGGAAACACCATATATTTT
>16|TRBV7-8|few|TRBJ2-5|TRBD1
CASSLAAGGSQETQYF
TGTGCCAGCAGCTTAGCGGCAGGGGGTAGCCAAGAGACCCAGTACTTC
>14|TRBV5-4|.|TRBJ1-1|.
CASSSDMGDTEAFF
TGTGCCAGCAGCTCGGACATGGGGGACACCGAAGCTTTCTTT
>14|TRBV5-1|.|TRBJ2-3|.
CASSLAGRTDTQYF
TGCGCCAGCAGCTTGGCGGGGAGAACAGATACGCAGTATTTT
>17|TRBV7-6|.|TRBJ1-3|.
CASSFPRRTYSGNTIYF
TGTGCCAGCAGCTTCCCACGGAGAACCTACTCTGGAAACACCATATATTTT
>14|TRBV27|.|TRBJ2-7|TRBD1
CASSFWTGPYEQYF
TGTGCCAGCAGTTTCTGGACAGGGCCCTACGAGCAGTACTTC
>14|TRBV9|.|TRBJ1-6|.
CASSAGFLGSPLHF
TGTGCCAGCAGCGCCGGGTTCTTGGGTTCACCCCTCCACTTT
>15|TRBV11-2|.|TRBJ2-5|.
CASSLGPDTSGTQYF
TGTGCCAGCAGCTTAGGCCCGGACACCTCAGGGACCCAGTACTTC
>15|TRBV11-3|.|TRBJ2-3|.
CASSFPGQPTDTQYF
TGTGCCAGCAGCTTCCCTGGACAGCCCACAGATACGCAGTATTTT
>13|TRBV2|few|TRBJ1-1|.
CASRAGPRGKAFF
TGTGCCAGCAGGGCGGGGCCAAGGGGCAAAGCTTTCTTT
>11|TRBV5-5|.|TRBJ1-3|.
CASTRLNTIYF
TGTGCCAGTACTAGGTTAAACACCATATATTTT
>15|TRBV4-1|.|TRBJ2-5|.
CASSQGSPGGETQHF
TGCGCCAGCAGCCAAGGCTCACCCGGGGGAGAGACCCAGCACTTC
>14|TRBV6-5|few|TRBJ2-1|TRBD2
CASSLAGDHNEQFF
TGTGCCAGCAGCCTAGCGGGGGATCACAATGAGCAGTTCTTC
>17|TRBV7-2|.|TRBJ2-5|.
CASSLPQTRGWQETQYF
TGTGCCAGCAGCTTACCACAGACACGGGGGTGGCAAGAGACCCAGTACTTC
>13|TRBV30|.|TRBJ1-2|.
CAWREQGDYGYTF
TGTGCCTGGAGGGAACAGGGAGACTATGGCTACACCTTC
>14|TRBV13|.|TRBJ1-2|.
CASSLRGLGYGYTF
TGTGCCAGCAGCTTAAGAGGGCTGGGCTATGGCTACACCTTC
>15|TRBV7-3|.|TRBJ2-2|.
CASSLTGGSTGELFF
TGTGCCAGCAGCCTTACCGGGGGTTCCACCGGGGAGCTGTTTTTT
>17|TRBV7-9|.|TRBJ2-7|.
CSSSLHSGLGIDYEQYF
TGTTCCAGCAGCTTACATTCGGGGTTGGGGATAGACTACGAGCAGTACTTC